This is a list of T cell receptor beta chains from one sample in a study of spatial heterogeneity in lung cancer. TCRdb re-called the 5' RACE reads with MiXCR, one entry per CDR3 protein. The sample includes roughly 39,000 distinct CDR3 sequences, roughly 8% of them seen just once. The material sequenced was PBMCs, taken at surgery. The receptors were sampled from a male donor with early-stage non-small cell lung cancer. CDR3s include the opening cysteine and the closing phenylalanine or tryptophan. D genes are given only for firm matches. The size of a clone is reported for some rows only, either as once, few or many, or as a class for expanded clones.

>NA|TRBV19|many|TRBJ2-7
TGTGCCAGTAGTCCCAGAAACTCCTACGAGCAGTACTTC
CASSPRNSYEQYF
>NA|TRBV6-1|many|TRBJ1-1
TGTGCCAGCAGGGAGGTCAGGGAAGCTTTCTTT
CASREVREAFF
>NA|TRBV7-2|few|TRBJ2-5
TGTGCCAGCAGCTCCACTAGTGAAGAGACCCAGTACTTC
CASSSTSEETQYF
>TRBD1|TRBV25-1|few|TRBJ2-3
TGTGCCAGCAAGCCCAACAGGGGTTCCCCAGATACGCAGTATTTT
CASKPNRGSPDTQYF
>NA|TRBV4-3|NA|TRBJ1-2
TGCGCCAGCAGCCAAGATCCGCCTAGGGAGGGGCAGGGGTATGGCTACACCTTC
CASSQDPPREGQGYGYTF
>TRBD2|TRBV10-3|many|TRBJ2-1
TGTGCCATCAGTGGTGCCGGGACTAGCGGGAGCTATGAGCAGTTCTTC
CAISGAGTSGSYEQFF
>NA|TRBV4-1|many|TRBJ1-1
TGCGCCAGCAGCCAAGGGACAGTGAACACTGAAGCTTTCTTT
CASSQGTVNTEAFF
>NA|TRBV7-4|few|TRBJ1-1
TGTGCCAGCAGCTTCCAATTCGGGACGATGCGCGATGACACTGAAGCTTTCTTT
CASSFQFGTMRDDTEAFF
>TRBD2|TRBV30|few|TRBJ2-2
TGTGCCTGGGGGAGAGGGAGGGCCGACACCGGGGAGCTGTTTTTT
CAWGRGRADTGELFF
>TRBD1|TRBV12-3/TRBV12-4|many|TRBJ2-1
TGTGCCAGCAGTTCCGGGACAGGGGGCCACAATGAGCAGTTCTTC
CASSSGTGGHNEQFF
>NA|TRBV7-3|NA|TRBJ2-6
TGTGCCAGCAGCGCTAACTTAGCCGGGGCCAACGTCCTGACTTTC
CASSANLAGANVLTF
>TRBD2|TRBV7-9|many|TRBJ2-7
TGTGCCAGCAGCTTAGGACGGGGGGCCTACGAGCAGTACTTC
CASSLGRGAYEQYF
>NA|TRBV25-1|NA|TRBJ2-2
TGTGCCAGCAGTCCCCGGGGGCGTACCGGGGAGCTGTTTTTT
CASSPRGRTGELFF
>NA|TRBV3-1|NA|TRBJ2-7
TGTGCCAGCAGCTCCGGGTCTGAGGTAGGCGAGCAGTACTTC
CASSSGSEVGEQYF
>NA|TRBV9|few|TRBJ2-1
TGTGCCAGCAGCGTAGACGGGAGTGAGTACAATGAGCAGTTCTTC
CASSVDGSEYNEQFF
>TRBD2|TRBV6-5|many|TRBJ2-5
TGTGCCTCGGTTCCGGGGGGAGCTGGGCAAGAGACCCAGTACTTC
CASVPGGAGQETQYF
>TRBD2|TRBV11-1|few|TRBJ2-5
TGTGCCAGCAGCTCCCTGGGACTAGCGGGGGAGGATGAGACCCAGTACTTC
CASSSLGLAGEDETQYF
>NA|TRBV7-9|many|TRBJ2-1
TGTGCCAGCAGCTTGACTAGCAATGAGCAGTTCTTC
CASSLTSNEQFF
>NA|TRBV18|few|TRBJ1-1
TGTGCCAGCTCACGCCCGGGTTCGATGAACACTGAAGCTTTCTTT
CASSRPGSMNTEAFF
>TRBD1|TRBV5-1|NA|TRBJ2-7
TGCGCCAGTGAAGAAGGGACAGGAGTGGGCGAGCAGTACTTC
CASEEGTGVGEQYF
>TRBD1|TRBV7-9|many|TRBJ1-2
TGTGCCAGCAGCGACCCGACAGGGGGCGCGGGCTATGGCTACACCTTC
CASSDPTGGAGYGYTF
>NA|TRBV10-3|many|TRBJ1-5
TGTGCCATCAGTGAGAGGGGTTGGCAGCCCCAGCATTTT
CAISERGWQPQHF
>NA|TRBV12-3/TRBV12-4|many|TRBJ2-5
TGTGCCAGCACCCCCAGGGTAGAGACCCAGTACTTC
CASTPRVETQYF
>NA|TRBV7-8|NA|TRBJ2-7
TGTGCCAGCAGCCCTACGGGGGCCCCCTACGAGCAGTACTTC
CASSPTGAPYEQYF
>NA|TRBV6-5|many|TRBJ2-2
TGTGCCAGCAGTTACTTGGGCACCGGGGAGCTGTTTTTT
CASSYLGTGELFF
>TRBD2|TRBV10-3|many|TRBJ2-5
TGTGCCATCAGTTTAGCGGGGCGAGCGGGGGAGACCCAGTACTTC
CAISLAGRAGETQYF
>NA|TRBV4-2|many|TRBJ2-3
TGTGCCAGCAGCCAACCCGGGACCACGCCTAGCACAGATACGCAGTATTTT
CASSQPGTTPSTDTQYF
>TRBD2|TRBV12-3/TRBV12-4|many|TRBJ2-1
TGTGCCAGCAGTATTAGCGGGAGTTTCAATGAGCAGTTCTTC
CASSISGSFNEQFF
>NA|TRBV18|many|TRBJ2-3
TGTGCCAGCTCACCAGACCCGGGCACAGATACGCAGTATTTT
CASSPDPGTDTQYF
>NA|TRBV6-2/TRBV6-3|NA|TRBJ2-7
TGTGCCAGCAGCCCACATCCCTACGAGCAGTACTTC
CASSPHPYEQYF
>TRBD1|TRBV7-9|many|TRBJ2-7
TGTGCCAGCAGCTCGGACAGGGATTCCTACGAGCAGTACTTC
CASSSDRDSYEQYF
>NA|TRBV7-2|many|TRBJ2-3
TGTGCCAGCAGCTTAATGACGGGGACAGATACGCAGTATTTT
CASSLMTGTDTQYF
>NA|TRBV7-8|NA|TRBJ2-1
TGTGCCTGCAGCTCCGAGCCGGGGTCCTACAATGAGCAGTTCTTC
CACSSEPGSYNEQFF
>TRBD2|TRBV4-2|many|TRBJ2-5
TGTGCCAGCAGCCAGGGGACTAGCGGCGCCCAAGAGACCCAGTACTTC
CASSQGTSGAQETQYF
>TRBD1|TRBV6-1|many|TRBJ1-5
TGTGCCAGCAGTTTCCTGGACAGGGAGCAGCCCCAGCATTTT
CASSFLDREQPQHF
>TRBD2|TRBV20-1|NA|TRBJ2-7
TGCAGTGCTAGAGGGGCTAGCGGGGGTACGCGGTACGAGCAGTACTTC
CSARGASGGTRYEQYF
>NA|TRBV15|NA|TRBJ2-7
TGTGCCACCAGAGAAGGGGAGGTCTACGAGCAGTACTTC
CATREGEVYEQYF
>NA|TRBV6-6|many|TRBJ1-4
TGTGCCAGCAGTTACTCGAGGGGTGGACGTTGGAATGGAGAACTGTTTTTT
CASSYSRGGRWNGELFF
>NA|TRBV5-1|few|TRBJ2-1
TGCGCCAGCAGCACCTCGGGACTCCCCTACAATGAGCAGTTCTTC
CASSTSGLPYNEQFF
>NA|TRBV7-3|many|TRBJ1-1
TGTGCCAGCAGCTCCCCTAACACTGAAGCTTTCTTT
CASSSPNTEAFF
>NA|TRBV10-3|many|TRBJ2-7
TGTGCCATCAGTGAGTCGGCGACACGGGCCACCTACGAGCAGTACTTC
CAISESATRATYEQYF
>NA|TRBV20-1|many|TRBJ1-5
TGCAGTGCTAACGGGGAGGGGAATCAGCCCCAGCATTTT
CSANGEGNQPQHF
>NA|TRBV7-9|many|TRBJ2-6
TGTGCCAGCAGCTTACTGGCAGGGGTGGATGGGGCCAACGTCCTGACTTTC
CASSLLAGVDGANVLTF
>NA|TRBV12-3/TRBV12-4|many|TRBJ1-6
TGTGCCAGCAGTACGCAGGAGAGTCATAATTCACCCCTCCACTTT
CASSTQESHNSPLHF
>NA|TRBV2|many|TRBJ2-3
TGTGCCAGCTTACGGGGGGCCTCCACAGATACGCAGTATTTT
CASLRGASTDTQYF
>NA|TRBV12-3/TRBV12-4|many|TRBJ1-5
TGTGCCAGCAGTTTGAAGGGGATCGGCAATCAGCCCCAGCATTTT
CASSLKGIGNQPQHF
>NA|TRBV5-1|few|TRBJ2-4
TGCGCCAGCAGACCCCAGGGAGCCAAAAACATTCAGTACTTC
CASRPQGAKNIQYF
>NA|TRBV2|many|TRBJ1-5
TGTGCCAGCAGTGTCTGGGGCAATAGCAATCAGCCCCAGCATTTT
CASSVWGNSNQPQHF
>NA|TRBV19|many|TRBJ2-2
TGTGCCAGTAACGGCGGGGCGAACACCGGGGAGCTGTTTTTT
CASNGGANTGELFF
>TRBD1|TRBV7-6|many|TRBJ2-7
TGTGCCAGCAGCCCCGGGACAGTGCCCGAGCAGTACTTC
CASSPGTVPEQYF
>NA|TRBV6-6|NA|TRBJ2-5
TGTGCCAGCAGTTACTCGGCGGCTCAAGAGACCCAGTACTTC
CASSYSAAQETQYF
>NA|TRBV29-1|few|TRBJ2-1
TGCAGCGTTGAACTGGGTTTGGGGTACAATGAGCAGTTCTTC
CSVELGLGYNEQFF
>NA|TRBV18|many|TRBJ1-1
TGTGCCAGCTCACAGTCACTAAACACTGAAGCTTTCTTT
CASSQSLNTEAFF